Listed here are 23 T cell receptor beta chains from one sample, sequenced in a study of CDR3 diversity in severe acne. Each CDR3 protein is one row after TCRdb ran MiXCR on the PCR reads. The table records more than 80,000 distinct CDR3 sequences, about 49% of them present only once. The sample taken for sequencing was blood. The receptors originated from a male donor with severe acne vulgaris.

This clonotype was seen ten or more times. The rearrangement joins TRBV11-2 to TRBJ2-7; 7 bases map to TRBD1. V lost 5 bases and J lost 6; bases outside the gene matches: 7. The CDR3 contains 13 residues. Germline loops: CDR1 SGHAT, CDR2 FQNNGV. CDR3 in DNA: TGTGCCAGCAGCGGACAGGTGGGTTTCGAGCAGTACTTC. It codes for CASSGQVGFEQYF.

The chain uses TRBV20-1 and TRBJ2-7, with TRBD2 identical over 10 bases. The CDR3 runs to 15 residues. Germline CDR1 DFQATT, CDR2 SNEGSKA (reference sequence). V lost 5 bases to trimming and J lost 7 bases; unmatched junction nucleotides: 14. CDR3 DNA sequence: TGCAGTGCTGCCGGGGGAAGCGGGAGGGCCGGTGAGCAGTACTTC. This encodes CSAAGGSGRAGEQYF.

The V call is TRBV12-5, the J call TRBJ2-5; D might be TRBD1 or TRBD2, each matching 5 bases. The length of the CDR3 is 13 residues. Per the germline V gene, CDR1 is LGHNT and CDR2 is FRNRAP. V lost 3 bases to trimming and J lost 5 bases, with 10 bases between them. The CDR3 sequence: CASGFGGPETQYF. Here the CDR3 DNA reads TGTGCTAGTGGTTTTGGGGGTCCGGAGACCCAGTACTTC.

The V and J genes are TRBV15 and TRBJ2-2; D possibly uses TRBD1 or TRBD2 (6 bases each). V dropped 5 bases and J dropped 8 bases, with 27 bases sitting between them. The CDR3 totals 18 residues. Germline V gene sequence: CDR1 LNHNV, CDR2 YYDKDF (reference sequence). CDR3 nucleotides: TGTGCCACCAGCGGGGGGCCAGCGAGGGCTTCGGGACGTGGGGAGCTGTTTTTT. Its protein is CATSGGPARASGRGELFF.

A word on this clonotype: This likely comes from a read error, as the CDR3 has no conserved phenylalanine or tryptophan at its end. V is TRBV20-1 and J is TRBJ2-2, with D tentatively TRBD1 or TRBD2 (5 bases each). Looked up from germline, CDR1 is DFQATT and CDR2 is SNEGSKA (reference sequence). CDR3 length: 14 residues. The germline V and J ends were trimmed by 3 bases and 1 base, with 9 bases remaining between them. The CDR3 nucleotides are TGCAGTGCTAGGACTGGGGGGAACACCGGGGAGCTGTTTTCT. Amino acid sequence: CSARTGGNTGELFS.

This chain connects TRBV19 to TRBJ1-2; 10 bases fit TRBD1. This CDR3 has 15 residues. Germline CDR1 LNHDA, CDR2 SQIVND (reference sequence). The V segment lost 6 bases and the J segment 3 bases; nucleotides outside the gene matches: 7. The CDR3 loop is CASRPTGTGDYGYTF. In nucleotides, the CDR3 is TGTGCCAGTAGACCCACCGGGACAGGGGACTATGGCTACACCTTC.

With regard to this clonotype: At one of its ends the junction is not consistent with the germline gene, which may arise from a read error. The chain is built from TRBV25-1 and TRBJ2-7; 8 bases fit TRBD1. From germline, CDR1 is MGHDK and CDR2 SYGVNS. CDR3 length: 12 amino acids. The CDR3 DNA sequence: TGCGCCAGCCGGGACAGGCCCTACGAGCAGTACTTC. Its translation is CASRDRPYEQYF.

The chain links TRBV9 to TRBJ2-2, with TRBD2 identical over 8 bases. Trimming took 1 base from V and 4 from J; bases not matched to a gene: 6. CDR3 length: 16 amino acids. Germline CDR1 and CDR2: SGDLS and YYNGEE. CDR3 loop: CASSVSGGPITGELFF. DNA for the CDR3: TGTGCCAGCAGCGTATCGGGAGGGCCGATCACCGGGGAGCTGTTTTTT.

CDR3 residues: CAISESLWQLNTEAFF. The DNA of the CDR3 is TGTGCCATCAGTGAGTCATTATGGCAGCTAAACACTGAAGCTTTCTTT. This sequence joins TRBV10-3 and TRBJ1-1; D is ambiguous. The CDR3 contains 16 residues. Germline CDR1 and CDR2: ENHRY and SYGVKD. V was shortened by 0 bases and J by 2 bases, with 13 bases between the two germline ends.

As concerns this clonotype: A much larger clone lies a single base off, so this may be a read error. The chain is built from TRBV24-1 and TRBJ2-3; D gene ambiguous. Per the germline V gene, CDR1 is KGHDR and CDR2 is SFDVKD. Trimming took 3 bases from V and 14 from J, leaving 17 bases between them. This CDR3 comprises 13 residues. CDR3 sequence reads: CATSDPLRKALYF. The CDR3 DNA is TGTGCCACCAGTGATCCCCTGAGGAAGGCCCTGTATTTT.

Worth noting for this clonotype: The DNA is left out, because the CDR3 cannot be placed on it with certainty; the CDR3 is given as TCRdb lists it. The genes are TRBV11-2 and TRBJ2-5; the listed D gene, TRBD1, was not tested against the DNA. The CDR3 comprises 21 residues, both ends counted. The V gene's germline CDR1 is SGHAT and CDR2 FQNNGV. CDR3 sequence reads: CASSLRTGIGGYTFGSGTQYF.

This clonotype occurred many times. The chain recombines TRBV7-9 with TRBJ1-3; D may be TRBD1 (5 bases). Germline CDR1 is SEHNR and CDR2 is FQNEAQ (reference sequence). V lost 5 bases, J lost 0 bases, and 8 bases lay in between. There are 14 residues in the CDR3. The CDR3 is CASSQGSSGNTIYF. CDR3 in DNA: TGTGCCAGCAGCCAGGGAAGCTCTGGAAACACCATATATTTT.

This clonotype was seen ten or more times. This rearrangement joins TRBV11-2 to TRBJ2-7, with TRBD1 as a possible D gene (6 bases). Looked up from germline, CDR1 is SGHAT and CDR2 is FQNNGV. This CDR3 is 13 amino acids long. Trimming cost V 2 bases and J 5 bases, with 10 bases left between them. The chain's CDR3 is CASSLHTGNEQYV. The CDR3 DNA follows: TGTGCCAGCAGCTTACACACAGGGAACGAGCAGTACGTC.

The chain recombines TRBV6-5 with TRBJ2-3, with 13 bases fitting TRBD2. The CDR3 is made up of 17 amino acids. Germline trimming cut 5 bases from V and 4 bases from J; bases unmatched to any gene: 9. Per the germline V gene, CDR1 is MNHEY and CDR2 is SVGAGI. CDR3 region: CASSAAWTSGSADTQYF. The CDR3, as DNA: TGTGCCAGCAGTGCCGCCTGGACTAGCGGGAGTGCAGATACGCAGTATTTT.

This chain uses TRBV12-3 or TRBV12-4 with TRBJ2-1, with TRBD2 matching 7 bases. CDR3 size: 15 residues. The ends lost 1 base at V and 4 bases at J; junction bases unmatched: 4. CDR3 coding DNA: TGTGCCAGCAGTTTAGGTCGGGAGGAATACAATGAGCAGTTCTTC. Residues: CASSLGREEYNEQFF.

This clonotype was seen more than once but under ten times. The chain uses TRBV19 and TRBJ2-2; 7 positions agree with TRBD2. The CDR3 totals 16 residues. Germline V gene data show CDR1 as LNHDA and CDR2 as SQIVND (reference sequence). J was trimmed by 6 bases and V by 5 bases; bases with no gene match: 12. The CDR3 DNA sequence: TGTGCCAGTAGTGATGGGGGGGGATTAATCGCCGGGGAGCTGTTTTTT. Amino acids: CASSDGGGLIAGELFF.

The V gene is TRBV5-1, the J gene TRBJ2-7; the D gene is possibly TRBD2 (6 bases). The CDR3 extends over 16 amino acids. Germline lookup yields CDR1 SGHRS and CDR2 YFSETQ. V shed 0 bases and J shed 4 bases, with 17 bases lying between them. The CDR3 nucleotides are TGCGCCAGCAGCTTGGAGTGGGCTAGCGCTAATTACGAGCAGTACTTC. Protein: CASSLEWASANYEQYF.

This clonotype was seen ten or more times. The chain has TRBV4-2 and TRBJ2-7; tentatively, D is TRBD2 (6 bases). The germline CDR1 and CDR2 sequences are LGHNA and YNFKEQ. The length of the CDR3 is 13 residues. Trimming removed 0 bases from V and 3 bases from J, with 6 bases in between. CDR3 region: CASSQEGGYEQYF. The DNA of the CDR3 is TGTGCCAGCAGCCAAGAGGGGGGCTACGAGCAGTACTTC.

This clonotype occurred a few times. The V call is TRBV19, the J call TRBJ2-6, with unresolved D. The CDR3 is made up of 17 amino acids. CDR1 is LNHDA, CDR2 SQIVND, per germline (reference sequence). V lost 1 base and J 0 bases, leaving 10 bases between the germline ends. The CDR3 loop reads CASSIGAHRSGANVLTF. The CDR3 DNA reads TGTGCCAGTAGTATAGGGGCCCACCGCTCTGGGGCCAACGTCCTGACTTTC.

Comment on this clonotype: Being one base from a much bigger clone, this may be a read error. The J gene is TRBJ2-5, the V gene TRBV2; D is undetermined. The CDR3 runs 11 residues. Germline V gives CDR1 SNHLY, CDR2 FYNNEI. This CDR3 reads CAGSEQSSQYF. In nucleotides, the CDR3 is TGTGCCGGCAGTGAGCAGTCTTCCCAGTACTTC.

Only a few counts were recorded for this clonotype. The V gene is TRBV3-1, the J gene TRBJ2-1; 12 bases are shared with TRBD2. CDR3 length: 14 amino acids. After removal of 8 bases from V and 9 bases from J, the junction contained 8 bases not matched to a gene. CDR1 and CDR2 from the germline V gene are LGHDT and YNNKEL (reference sequence). The CDR3 nucleotides read TGTGCCAGCCGGGGACTAGCGGGCGATAGTGAGCAGTTCTTC. The encoded protein is CASRGLAGDSEQFF.

The chain carries TRBV6-5 and TRBJ1-1; 9 bases align to TRBD1. V was clipped by 4 bases and J by 5 bases; unmatched bases: 5. This CDR3 is built from 14 residues. Germline V gene sequence: CDR1 MNHEY, CDR2 SVGAGI. The CDR3 protein is CASSSQGARTEAFF. DNA of the CDR3: TGTGCCAGCAGTTCACAGGGGGCGAGGACTGAAGCTTTCTTT.

The chain employs TRBV6-5 and TRBJ1-2; TRBD1 matches 8 bases. The V segment lost 5 bases and the J segment 8 bases; nucleotides outside the gene matches: 4. CDR3 length equals 12 residues. Germline values: CDR1 MNHEY, CDR2 SVGAGI. In nucleotides, the CDR3 is TGTGCCAGCAGTCAGGGGGCGGGAGGCTACACCTTC. This gives the protein CASSQGAGGYTF.